This note documents a single T cell receptor beta chain sequence. The antigen remains unidentified. Sequenced by immunoSEQ multiplex PCR; TCRdb stores in-frame clones only, minus some. Found here are approximately 68,000 clones, roughly 84% of them singletons; the top ten hold approximately 25%. The data belong to a study of T cell responses to AZD1222 COVID-19 vaccine. Study-level information: Second-dose intervals of approximately 4 or approximately 12 weeks were pooled.

Germline V gene sequence: CDR1 KGHSH, CDR2 LQKENI. Trimming removed 2 bases at V and 0 bases at J, with 10 bases between. The CDR3 length is 15 residues. Notes on the study in general: After two AZD1222 doses, spike-specific TCR breadth and depth rose versus day 0. Vaccine-associated CD4 TCRs ranged over spike, dominating at 160-218 and 743-854.

The chain has TRBV18 and TRBJ1-2, with D uncertain. The starting material was peripheral blood, obtained on day 0 of AZD1222 vaccination. This clonotype was obtained from an adult in good health. CDR3 protein: CASSPTAESNYGYTF. DNA for the CDR3: TGTGCCAGCTCACCAACGGCCGAGTCTAACTATGGCTACACCTTC. The entire variable domain, with the rest obtained from reference TRBV18 and TRBJ1-2, is as follows: NAGVMQNPRHLVRRRGQEARLRCSPMKGHSHVYWYRQLPEEGLKFMVYLQKENIIDESGMPKERFSAEFPKEGPSILRIQQVVRGDSAAYFCASSPTAESNYGYTFGSGTRLTVV.